This is a list of T cell receptor beta chains from one sample in a study of T cells after yellow fever vaccination. Using its own MiXCR run on the 5' RACE reads, TCRdb lists one record per CDR3 protein. The sample consists of some 560,000 distinct CDR3 sequences, 15% to 20% of them appearing once. The sample was PBMCs, taken 15 days after the yellow fever booster vaccination. The source of these receptors is a man aged 25 to 40 who received the YFV17D yellow fever vaccine. Each CDR3 is given with its conserved first and last residue. Fields, in order: clone size, V gene, J gene, CDR3 protein. Clone size is stated in some rows and not others, as once, few, many or a class when expanded.

size: .
V: TRBV6-1
J: TRBJ2-3
CDR3: CASRRGSGRVTDTQYF

size: .
V: TRBV5-1
J: TRBJ1-2
CDR3: CASSLVQNYGYTF

size: .
V: TRBV29-1
J: TRBJ2-3
CDR3: CSVVRDTDTQYF

size: few
V: TRBV5-5
J: TRBJ2-1
CDR3: CASSFTAGQFF

size: few
V: TRBV5-1
J: TRBJ1-5
CDR3: CASSLAINQPQHF

size: few
V: TRBV7-3
J: TRBJ2-3
CDR3: CASSQAGPSDTQYF

size: few
V: TRBV20-1
J: TRBJ2-3
CDR3: CSARKRLAGLADTQYF

size: few
V: TRBV18
J: TRBJ2-7
CDR3: CASSPRPGIYEQYF

size: few
V: TRBV7-2
J: TRBJ1-2
CDR3: CASRIDRDYGYTF

size: .
V: TRBV30
J: TRBJ2-7
CDR3: CAWSDTSKEQYF

size: .
V: TRBV29-1
J: TRBJ1-2
CDR3: CSVDGRYTF

size: .
V: TRBV20-1
J: TRBJ1-3
CDR3: CSASGPAGNTIYF

size: .
V: TRBV7-9
J: TRBJ2-2
CDR3: CASSLLGRATGELFF

size: few
V: TRBV5-5
J: TRBJ2-1
CDR3: CASSLRDLDSYNEQFF

size: few
V: TRBV29-1
J: TRBJ2-2
CDR3: CSVEGSYSRNTGELFF

size: few
V: TRBV6-5
J: TRBJ2-4
CDR3: CASSYEGRRNIQYF

size: few
V: TRBV6-2/TRBV6-3
J: TRBJ2-5
CDR3: CASSYTTEGTQYF

size: .
V: TRBV29-1
J: TRBJ2-1
CDR3: CSVGLAGVHEQFF

size: .
V: TRBV7-2
J: TRBJ2-2
CDR3: CASTGGRGGELFF

size: .
V: TRBV9
J: TRBJ2-1
CDR3: CASSVWAGGEQFF

size: many
V: TRBV7-9
J: TRBJ2-3
CDR3: CASSLGGDTDTQYF

size: few
V: TRBV12-3/TRBV12-4
J: TRBJ1-5
CDR3: CASSLEGGAQHF

size: .
V: TRBV3-1
J: TRBJ2-5
CDR3: CASRYREETQYF

size: few
V: TRBV29-1
J: TRBJ2-7
CDR3: CSVKFSGTYEQYF

size: .
V: TRBV5-1
J: TRBJ2-1
CDR3: CASSLTSGRDSEQFF

size: .
V: TRBV12-3/TRBV12-4
J: TRBJ2-3
CDR3: CASTKHPPRAGEEDTQYF

size: .
V: TRBV20-1
J: TRBJ2-2
CDR3: CSAEAGATGELFF

size: .
V: TRBV20-1
J: TRBJ2-7
CDR3: CSARDHQNSYEQYF

size: few
V: TRBV28
J: TRBJ1-1
CDR3: CASSVQGNTEAFF

size: .
V: TRBV5-8
J: TRBJ1-4
CDR3: CASSLATGIATNEKLFF

size: few
V: TRBV28
J: TRBJ2-1
CDR3: CASSISDEQFF

size: .
V: TRBV20-1
J: TRBJ1-1
CDR3: CSAGDRVTEAFF

size: .
V: TRBV20-1
J: TRBJ2-2
CDR3: CSAQGSPGELFF

size: .
V: TRBV11-3
J: TRBJ2-1
CDR3: CASRIMDFGSRNEQFF

size: many
V: TRBV5-1
J: TRBJ1-1
CDR3: CASSLEGAQTEAFF

size: few
V: TRBV7-9
J: TRBJ2-7
CDR3: CASSVGGPTGDEQYF

size: many
V: TRBV4-3
J: TRBJ2-4
CDR3: CASSQDPTRRAAIQYF

size: .
V: TRBV28
J: TRBJ1-4
CDR3: CASSLSWAEKLFF

size: .
V: TRBV15
J: TRBJ2-7
CDR3: CATSSGGTYEQYF

size: .
V: TRBV15
J: TRBJ2-3
CDR3: CATSPGPKSDTQYF

size: few
V: TRBV27
J: TRBJ2-2
CDR3: CASSSTSRDTGELFF

size: .
V: TRBV18
J: TRBJ2-1
CDR3: CASSPRSSSYNEQFF

size: few
V: TRBV11-2
J: TRBJ1-3
CDR3: CASSLAIGGNTIYF

size: .
V: TRBV20-1
J: TRBJ2-1
CDR3: CSASRGKENEQFF

size: .
V: TRBV24-1
J: TRBJ2-5
CDR3: CATSDLAGPGTQYF

size: .
V: TRBV20-1
J: TRBJ2-3
CDR3: CSATLGTLSTDTQYF

size: few
V: TRBV12-3/TRBV12-4
J: TRBJ2-3
CDR3: CASRKDRGTADTQYF

size: .
V: TRBV12-3/TRBV12-4
J: TRBJ2-7
CDR3: CASSLSRSSYEQYF

size: many
V: TRBV29-1
J: TRBJ2-3
CDR3: CSVEGSRLAGAPDTQYF

size: .
V: TRBV6-1
J: TRBJ2-1
CDR3: CASQGQGVSYNEQFF

size: few
V: TRBV6-2/TRBV6-3
J: TRBJ2-2
CDR3: CASSWRVPSPGELFF

size: .
V: TRBV11-2
J: TRBJ2-2
CDR3: CASSLTVRDTGELFF

size: few
V: TRBV12-3/TRBV12-4
J: TRBJ2-1
CDR3: CASSRPGLDHEQFF

size: few
V: TRBV7-2
J: TRBJ2-1
CDR3: CASSLESLRINEQFF

size: .
V: TRBV29-1
J: TRBJ2-1
CDR3: CSVGLAGDNEQFF